This TCR beta chain was sequenced during a study of blood T cell repertoires in COVID-19. At the level of the study: Collection of acute and convalescent COVID-19 samples took place in the United States, Italy and Spain. PBMCs, B-cell-depleted T cells, or T cells were the source of the cDNA or gDNA that made up the material.

Authors' analysis steps: Amplification of reference gene primers provided the estimated nucleated cell counts. The data were produced by immunoSEQ multiplex PCR, yet TCRdb's version contains in-frame clones alone and is incomplete. From that table come the V and J calls and clone size; the DNA was used to work out D and trimming. The sample yields more than 200,000 clones, more than 65% seen once. The germline gives CDR1 LGHNA, CDR2 YNFKEQ. V lost 1 base to trimming and J lost 5 bases; unmatched junction nucleotides: 4. The CDR3 extends over 15 amino acids. This chain uses TRBV4-2 with TRBJ1-5, with 8 nucleotides matching TRBD1. This clonotype was obtained from a man aged 50 or older with active or convalescent COVID-19. Specimen: peripheral blood. CDR3 sequence: CASSQGQGNYQPQHF. The DNA of the CDR3 is TGTGCCAGCAGCCAAGGACAGGGGAATTATCAGCCCCAGCATTTT.